The entry that follows covers one T cell receptor (beta chain) sequence. Original handling: Amplification from reference gene primers served as the basis for estimated nucleated cell counts. Clones were read by immunoSEQ multiplex PCR, and TCRdb kept only the in-frame ones, dropping some. V and J calls and clone size are copied from that table; D and trimming were computed from the DNA. The sample has roughly 74,000 clones, about four fifths seen once. The data were taken from a study of blood T cell repertoires in COVID-19. Study overall: Specimens from acute and convalescent COVID-19 originated in the United States, Italy and Spain. T cells, B-cell-depleted T cells, or PBMCs supplied cDNA or gDNA.

The CDR3 is made up of 14 amino acids. The germline CDR1 and CDR2 sequences are DFQATT and SNEGSKA (reference sequence). V lost 3 bases, J lost 9 bases, and 18 bases lay in between. The genes are TRBV20-1 and TRBJ2-1; no clear D gene. The TCR was taken from a man in his 70s with acute or convalescent COVID-19. The sequencing input was peripheral blood. The CDR3 nucleotides are TGCAGTGCTAGTCCGGCCACGCTTCGAGGTGAGCAGTTCTTC. Its protein product is CSASPATLRGEQFF.